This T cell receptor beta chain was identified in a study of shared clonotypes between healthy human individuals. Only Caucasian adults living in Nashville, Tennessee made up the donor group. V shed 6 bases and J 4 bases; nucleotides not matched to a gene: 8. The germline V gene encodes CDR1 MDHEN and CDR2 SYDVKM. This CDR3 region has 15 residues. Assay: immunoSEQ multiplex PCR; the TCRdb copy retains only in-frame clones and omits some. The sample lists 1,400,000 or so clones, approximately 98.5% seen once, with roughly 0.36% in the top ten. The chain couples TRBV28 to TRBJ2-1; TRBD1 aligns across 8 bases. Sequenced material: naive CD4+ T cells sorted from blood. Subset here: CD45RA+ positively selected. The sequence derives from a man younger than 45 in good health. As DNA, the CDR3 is TGTGCCAGCAGACCGACAGGGGTGGGTTACAATGAGCAGTTCTTC. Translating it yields CASRPTGVGYNEQFF.